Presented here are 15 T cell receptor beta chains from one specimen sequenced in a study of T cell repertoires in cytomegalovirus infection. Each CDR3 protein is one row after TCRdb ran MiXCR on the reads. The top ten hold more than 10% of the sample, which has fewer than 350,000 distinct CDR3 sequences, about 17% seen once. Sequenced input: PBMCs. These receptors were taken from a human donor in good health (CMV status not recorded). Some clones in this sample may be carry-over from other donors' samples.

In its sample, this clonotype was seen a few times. This CDR3 is CATSDGVGDRGLAGYNEQFF. The CDR3 nucleotides read TGTGCCACCAGTGATGGCGTTGGGGACAGGGGTCTAGCGGGGTACAATGAGCAGTTCTTC. This chain joins TRBV24-1 and TRBJ2-1; maybe TRBD1 (10 bases). V was trimmed by 3 bases and J by 4 bases, leaving 27 bases between them. This CDR3 spans 20 amino acids. Germline values: CDR1 KGHDR, CDR2 SFDVKD.

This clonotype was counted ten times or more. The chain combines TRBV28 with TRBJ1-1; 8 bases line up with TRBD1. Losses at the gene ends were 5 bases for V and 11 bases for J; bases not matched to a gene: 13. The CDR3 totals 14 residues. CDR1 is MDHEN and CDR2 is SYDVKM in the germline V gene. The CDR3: CASSAPGGQVVAFF. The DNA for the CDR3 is TGTGCCAGCAGTGCCCCAGGGGGCCAGGTCGTGGCTTTCTTT.

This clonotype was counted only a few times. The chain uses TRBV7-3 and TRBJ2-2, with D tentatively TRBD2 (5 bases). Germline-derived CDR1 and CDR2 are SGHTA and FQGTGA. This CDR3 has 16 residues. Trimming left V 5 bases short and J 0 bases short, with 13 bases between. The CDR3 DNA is TGTGCCAGCAGCCCGCTTCGAGGGTCGAACACCGGGGAGCTGTTTTTT. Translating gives CASSPLRGSNTGELFF.

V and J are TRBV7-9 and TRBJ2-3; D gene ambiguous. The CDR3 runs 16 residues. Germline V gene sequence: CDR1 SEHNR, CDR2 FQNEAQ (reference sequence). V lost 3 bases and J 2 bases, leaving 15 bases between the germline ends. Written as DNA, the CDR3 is TGTGCCAGCAGCTTCCGGTCCGCAAGACCCACAGATACGCAGTATTTT. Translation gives CASSFRSARPTDTQYF.

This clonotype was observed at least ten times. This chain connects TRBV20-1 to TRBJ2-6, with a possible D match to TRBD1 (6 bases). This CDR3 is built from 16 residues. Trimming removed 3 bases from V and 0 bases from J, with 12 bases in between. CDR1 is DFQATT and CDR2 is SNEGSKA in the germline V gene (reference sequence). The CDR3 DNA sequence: TGCAGTGCTAGCGGACAGACACCCTCTGGGGCCAACGTCCTGACTTTC. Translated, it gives CSASGQTPSGANVLTF.

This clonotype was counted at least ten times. CDR3 nucleotide sequence: TGTGCCAGCACTCCCCGGCCTACAGCCAACGTCCTGACTTTC. This encodes CASTPRPTANVLTF. J is TRBJ2-6 and V is TRBV28, with D unresolved. V lost 7 bases and J lost 7, with 14 bases in between. Germline CDR1 reads MDHEN; CDR2 reads SYDVKM. The CDR3 contains 14 residues. Complete variable domain (other parts from reference TRBV28 and TRBJ2-6): DVKVTQSSRYLVKRTGEKVFLECVQDMDHENMFWYRQDPGLGLRLIYFSYDVKMKEKGDIPEGYSVSREKKERFSLILESASTNQTSMYLCASTPRPTANVLTFGAGSRLTVL.

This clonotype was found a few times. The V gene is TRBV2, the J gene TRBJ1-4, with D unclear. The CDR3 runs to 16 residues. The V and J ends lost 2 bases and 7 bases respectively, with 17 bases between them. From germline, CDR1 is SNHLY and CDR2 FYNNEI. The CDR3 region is CASSEQAPLVGEKLFF. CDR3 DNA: TGTGCCAGCAGTGAACAAGCGCCTTTGGTAGGTGAAAAACTGTTTTTT.

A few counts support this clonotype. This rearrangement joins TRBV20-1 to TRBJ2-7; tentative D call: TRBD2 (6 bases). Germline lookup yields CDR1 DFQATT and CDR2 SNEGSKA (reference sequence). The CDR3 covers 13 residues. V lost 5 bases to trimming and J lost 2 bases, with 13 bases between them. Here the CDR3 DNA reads TGCAGTGCTGTGGACTACCCAACCTACGAGCAGTACTTC. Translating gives CSAVDYPTYEQYF.

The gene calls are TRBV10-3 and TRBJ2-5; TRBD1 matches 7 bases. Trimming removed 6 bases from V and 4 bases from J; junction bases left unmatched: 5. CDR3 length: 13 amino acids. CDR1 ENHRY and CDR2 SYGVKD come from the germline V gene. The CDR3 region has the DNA TGTGCCATCAGCGAGACAGGGCGAGAGACCCAGTACTTC. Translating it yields CAISETGRETQYF.

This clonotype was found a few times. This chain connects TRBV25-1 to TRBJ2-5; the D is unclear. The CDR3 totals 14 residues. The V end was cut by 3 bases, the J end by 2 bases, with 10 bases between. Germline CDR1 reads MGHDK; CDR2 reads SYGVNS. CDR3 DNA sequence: TGTGCCAGCAGTGATCATGGATTGCAAGAGACCCAGTACTTC. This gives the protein CASSDHGLQETQYF.

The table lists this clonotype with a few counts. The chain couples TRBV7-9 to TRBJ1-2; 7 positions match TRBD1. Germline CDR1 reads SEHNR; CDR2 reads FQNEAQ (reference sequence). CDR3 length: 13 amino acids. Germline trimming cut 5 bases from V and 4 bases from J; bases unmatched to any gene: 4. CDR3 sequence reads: CASSRRTGYGYTF. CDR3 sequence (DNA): TGTGCCAGCAGCCGTCGGACAGGCTATGGCTACACCTTC.

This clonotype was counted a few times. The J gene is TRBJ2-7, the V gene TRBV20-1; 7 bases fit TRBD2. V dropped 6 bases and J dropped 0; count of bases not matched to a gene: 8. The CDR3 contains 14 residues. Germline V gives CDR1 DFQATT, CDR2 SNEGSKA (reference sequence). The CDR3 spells CSASTGTNSYEQYF. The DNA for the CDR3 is TGCAGTGCCTCTACCGGGACTAACTCCTACGAGCAGTACTTC.

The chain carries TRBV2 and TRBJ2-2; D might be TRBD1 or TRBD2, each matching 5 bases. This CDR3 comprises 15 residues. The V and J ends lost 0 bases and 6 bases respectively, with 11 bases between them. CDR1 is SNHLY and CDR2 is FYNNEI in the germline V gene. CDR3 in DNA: TGTGCCAGCAGTGAAGCGTGGGGGTCCCCCGGGGAGCTGTTTTTT. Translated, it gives CASSEAWGSPGELFF. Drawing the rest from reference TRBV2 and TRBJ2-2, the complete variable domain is EPEVTQTPSHQVTQMGQEVILRCVPISNHLYFYWYRQILGQKVEFLVSFYNNEISEKSEIFDDQFSVERPDGSNFTLKIRSTKLEDSAMYFCASSEAWGSPGELFFGEGSRLTVL.

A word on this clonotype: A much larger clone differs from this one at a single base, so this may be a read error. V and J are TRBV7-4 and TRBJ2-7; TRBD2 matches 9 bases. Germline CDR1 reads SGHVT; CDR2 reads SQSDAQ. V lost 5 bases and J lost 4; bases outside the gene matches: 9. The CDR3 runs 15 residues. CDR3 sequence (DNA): TGTGCCAGCAGCACCGGGATTAGCGGGGGATACGAGCAGTACTTC. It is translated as CASSTGISGGYEQYF.

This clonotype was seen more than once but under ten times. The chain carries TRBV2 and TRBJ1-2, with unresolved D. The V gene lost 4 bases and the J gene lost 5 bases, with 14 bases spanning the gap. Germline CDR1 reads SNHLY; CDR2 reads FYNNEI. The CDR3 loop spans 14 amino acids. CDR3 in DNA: TGTGCCAGCAGTGGAGTGTTGGCGGGGTATGGCTACACCTTC. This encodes CASSGVLAGYGYTF.